This passage covers 14 T cell receptor beta chains from one sample sequenced in a study of early T cells in non-severe SARS-CoV-2 infection. One entry per CDR3 protein results from TCRdb running MiXCR on the 5' RACE reads. The table lists about 22,000 distinct CDR3 sequences, 4% to 4.5% of them singletons. The sample was whole blood. The source of these receptors is an adult who was a healthcare worker with PCR-confirmed SARS-CoV-2 infection or an uninfected control (not recorded which).

This clonotype ranks as medium-sized. The rearrangement joins TRBV7-9 to TRBJ2-5; 9 positions agree with TRBD2. The germline CDR1 and CDR2 sequences are SEHNR and FQNEAQ (reference sequence). CDR3 size: 15 residues. V trimming: 4 bases; J trimming: 2 bases; junction bases outside the gene matches: 5. The CDR3 region has the DNA TGTGCCAGCAGCTCCGCTCTAGCGGGGCAAGAGACCCAGTACTTC. This encodes CASSSALAGQETQYF.

In this sample, this clonotype turned up a few times. The chain uses TRBV15 and TRBJ2-5, with 8 bases fitting TRBD2. Germline CDR1 is LNHNV and CDR2 is YYDKDF (reference sequence). With 1 base clipped from V and 4 bases from J, the junction kept 5 bases outside the gene matches. CDR3 size: 15 residues. CDR3 amino acids: CATSRVAGRPETQYF. CDR3 bases: TGTGCCACCAGCAGAGTAGCGGGGCGACCAGAGACCCAGTACTTC.

This clonotype was recorded many times. V and J are TRBV3-1 and TRBJ1-1, with a tentative D call TRBD1 (6 bases). The germline gives CDR1 LGHDT, CDR2 YNNKEL (reference sequence). V lost 5 bases and J 1 base, leaving 14 bases between the germline ends. The CDR3 spans 15 residues. The CDR3 reads CASSETEQGNTEAFF. The CDR3 DNA follows: TGTGCCAGCAGCGAGACAGAACAGGGGAACACTGAAGCTTTCTTT.

This clonotype was observed at least ten times. This sequence joins TRBV12-3 or TRBV12-4 and TRBJ1-5; D possibly corresponds to TRBD1 (6 bases). Trimming removed 8 bases at V and 0 bases at J, with 14 bases between. The CDR3 is made up of 15 amino acids. The CDR3 loop reads CASGDQGHSNQPQHF. As DNA, the CDR3 is TGTGCCAGCGGGGACCAGGGGCATAGCAATCAGCCCCAGCATTTT.

The CDR3 protein is CAISATLADTQYF. CDR3 nucleotides: TGTGCCATCAGTGCGACTCTTGCGGATACGCAGTATTTT. This chain joins TRBV10-3 and TRBJ2-3; D is unclear. The CDR3 length is 13 residues. Germline values: CDR1 ENHRY, CDR2 SYGVKD. Trimming removed 4 bases from V and 6 bases from J, with 11 bases in between.

Ten or more counts support this clonotype. The CDR3 nucleotides read TGTGCCAGCAGCTCGACAGCGGAAGAGACCCAGTACTTC. It is translated as CASSSTAEETQYF. V is TRBV7-3 and J is TRBJ2-5; tentatively, D is TRBD1 or TRBD2 (5 bases each). The CDR3 consists of 13 residues. The V end was cut by 4 bases, the J end by 3 bases, with 9 bases between. Germline V CDR1 and CDR2: SGHTA, FQGTGA. Full variable domain (outside the CDR3, taken from reference TRBV7-3 and TRBJ2-5): GAGVSQTPSNKVTEKGKYVELRCDPISGHTALYWYRQSLGQGPEFLIYFQGTGAADDSGLPNDRFFAVRPEGSVSTLKIQRTERGDSAVYLCASSSTAEETQYFGPGTRLLVL.

The table lists this clonotype with many counts. The chain links TRBV5-1 to TRBJ1-1, with D possibly TRBD1 on 5 matching bases. V was trimmed by 0 bases and J by 1 base, leaving 10 bases between them. Germline CDR1 SGHRS, CDR2 YFSETQ. This CDR3 has 15 amino acids. CDR3 region: CASSLEGRTNTEAFF. CDR3 nucleotide sequence: TGCGCCAGCAGCTTGGAGGGACGGACGAACACTGAAGCTTTCTTT.

Many counts were recorded for this clonotype. V gene TRBV7-2 combines with J gene TRBJ1-1; D is uncertain. Trimming took off 3 bases at V and 7 bases at J, with 12 bases between the two ends. Germline V gives CDR1 SGHTA, CDR2 FQGNSA. The CDR3 spans 13 residues. CDR3 residues: CASSFISMDEAFF. As DNA, the CDR3 is TGTGCCAGCAGCTTTATATCTATGGATGAAGCTTTCTTT.

This clonotype was detected ten times or more. This rearrangement joins TRBV20-1 to TRBJ2-4; no clear D. The CDR3 is made up of 14 amino acids. V shed 0 bases and J shed 1 base, with 7 bases lying between them. Germline CDR1 reads DFQATT; CDR2 reads SNEGSKA (reference sequence). CDR3 sequence: CSARDSSAKNIQYF. The CDR3 nucleotides read TGCAGTGCTAGAGACAGTTCGGCCAAAAACATTCAGTACTTC.

This clonotype has a count of ten or more. This sequence joins TRBV7-9 and TRBJ2-3; D call uncertain. The ends were cut back, 2 bases at V and 7 bases at J, with 13 bases in the middle. The CDR3 has 14 residues. In germline, CDR1 is SEHNR, CDR2 FQNEAQ (reference sequence). CDR3 protein: CASSLSVSQNTQYF. In nucleotides, the CDR3 is TGTGCCAGCAGCTTAAGCGTTAGCCAGAATACGCAGTATTTT.

This chain links TRBV29-1 with TRBJ1-1, with 8 positions matching TRBD1. V was clipped by 3 bases and J by 0 bases; unmatched bases: 3. The CDR3 runs to 14 residues. Germline assignment: CDR1 SQVTM and CDR2 ANQGSEA. DNA for the CDR3: TGCAGCGTTGAGGGGGGACAGGTGAACACTGAAGCTTTCTTT. Translating gives CSVEGGQVNTEAFF.

This clonotype was seen at least ten times. The DNA of the CDR3 is TGTGCCCGAGGGGAGTCGTGGGGGTCACCCCTCCACTTT. The encoded protein is CARGESWGSPLHF. This chain joins TRBV30 and TRBJ1-6, with D possibly matching TRBD1 (5 bases). Germline V gene lookup returns CDR1 GTSNPN and CDR2 SVGIG (reference sequence). V gave up 8 bases and J gave up 10 bases, with 18 bases separating them. The CDR3 is 13 residues long.

This clonotype was found many times. The rearrangement joins TRBV12-3 or TRBV12-4 to TRBJ1-2; no reliable D call. Trimming removed 3 bases from V and 8 bases from J, with 10 bases in between. The CDR3 totals 12 residues. The CDR3: CASSFVGSGYTF. The CDR3 nucleotides are TGTGCCAGCAGTTTCGTGGGGAGCGGCTACACCTTC.

This clonotype has a count of ten or more. This chain joins TRBV12-3 or TRBV12-4 and TRBJ2-2; D may correspond to TRBD1 or TRBD2 (5 bases each). The CDR3 runs to 15 residues. Trimming took 3 bases from V and 4 from J, leaving 12 bases between them. The CDR3 DNA follows: TGTGCCAGCAGTTTGTTCGGGGCCTCCACCGGGGAGCTGTTTTTT. It yields the protein CASSLFGASTGELFF.